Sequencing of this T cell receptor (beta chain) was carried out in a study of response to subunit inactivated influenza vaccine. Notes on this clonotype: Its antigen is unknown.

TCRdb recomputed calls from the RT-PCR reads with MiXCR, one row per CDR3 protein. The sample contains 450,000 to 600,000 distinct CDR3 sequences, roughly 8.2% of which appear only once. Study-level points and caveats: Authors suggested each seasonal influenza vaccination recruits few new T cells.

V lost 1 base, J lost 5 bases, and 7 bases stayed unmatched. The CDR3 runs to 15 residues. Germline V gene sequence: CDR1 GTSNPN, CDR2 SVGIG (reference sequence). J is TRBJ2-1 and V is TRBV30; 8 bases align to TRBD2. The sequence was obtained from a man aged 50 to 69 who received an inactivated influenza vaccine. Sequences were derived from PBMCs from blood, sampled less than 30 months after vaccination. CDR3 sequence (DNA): TGTGCCTGGAGTGCCACGGGGGGGGCTAACAATGAGCAGTTCTTC. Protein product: CAWSATGGANNEQFF. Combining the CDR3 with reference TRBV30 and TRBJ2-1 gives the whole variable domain SQTIHQWPATLVQPVGSPLSLECTVEGTSNPNLYWYRQAAGRGLQLLFYSVGIGQISSEVPQNLSASRPQDRQFILSSKKLLLSDSGFYLCAWSATGGANNEQFFGPGTRLTVL.